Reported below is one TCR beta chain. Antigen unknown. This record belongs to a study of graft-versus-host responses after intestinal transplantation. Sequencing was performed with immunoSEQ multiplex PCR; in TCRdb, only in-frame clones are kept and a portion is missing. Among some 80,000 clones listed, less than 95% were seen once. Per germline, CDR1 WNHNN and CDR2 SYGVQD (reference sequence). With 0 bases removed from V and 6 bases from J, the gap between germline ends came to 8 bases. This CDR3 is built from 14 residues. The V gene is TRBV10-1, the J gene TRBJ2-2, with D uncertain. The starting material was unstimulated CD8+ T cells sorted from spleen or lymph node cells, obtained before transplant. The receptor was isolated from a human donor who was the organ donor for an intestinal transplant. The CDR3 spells CASSESMVSGELFF. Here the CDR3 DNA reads TGCGCCAGCAGTGAGTCGATGGTGTCCGGGGAGCTGTTTTTT.